The entry below describes one T cell receptor (beta chain). Its antigen is unidentified. This entry comes from a study of T cell responses to AZD1222 COVID-19 vaccine. Study results and limitations: Without day 14 samples, only post-peak T cell repertoires were studied. Donor demographics were predominantly white British with a female majority; clonal diversity may be underestimated. Breadth and depth of Spike-specific TCRs rose after two AZD1222 doses.

The data were produced by immunoSEQ multiplex PCR, yet TCRdb's version contains in-frame clones alone and is incomplete. The table includes about 100,000 clones, around nine tenths detected once. Timing groups of about 4 and about 12 weeks for second doses were pooled. Deletions cut 3 bases from V and 3 bases from J, with 9 bases between. Germline-derived CDR1 and CDR2 are LNHDA and SQIVND (reference sequence). The length of the CDR3 is 13 residues. This TCR was sampled from an adult who received the AZD1222 COVID-19 vaccine. J is TRBJ2-7 and V is TRBV19; D is possibly TRBD1 or TRBD2 (5 bases each). The source material was peripheral blood, sampled 28 days after the second AZD1222 dose. This CDR3 is CASSIPGHYEQYF. In DNA, the CDR3 is TGTGCCAGTAGTATTCCGGGGCACTACGAGCAGTACTTC.